These T cell receptor beta chains were read from a single sample in a study of T cell repertoires in cytomegalovirus infection. TCRdb re-derived calls from the reads in MiXCR, one entry per CDR3 protein. The table includes hundreds of thousands of distinct CDR3 sequences, around 10% detected once. Material for sequencing was PBMCs. Source of these receptors: a human donor in good health (CMV status not recorded). Some clones in this sample may be carry-over from other donors' samples. Both conserved end residues are part of each CDR3. A D gene is named only where the DNA matches it firmly. Rows give clone size only sometimes, using once, few, many, or a class for an expanded clone.

CSAPTGVGVGAFF,TGCAGTGCTCCGACAGGGGTGGGTGTAGGAGCTTTCTTT,TRBV20-1,TRBJ1-1,many,TRBD1
CSARTLAGGPLETQYF,TGCAGTGCTAGAACGCTAGCGGGGGGGCCGTTGGAGACCCAGTACTTC,TRBV20-1,TRBJ2-5,few,TRBD2
CASSFDSNTEAFF,TGTGCCAGCAGTTTCGACAGTAACACTGAAGCTTTCTTT,TRBV12-3/TRBV12-4,TRBJ1-1,many,NA
CASSSSRLAGSHTQYF,TGTGCCAGCAGCTCGTCCCGACTAGCGGGATCCCATACGCAGTATTTT,TRBV7-2,TRBJ2-3,many,TRBD2
CASSYGGPGSNQPQHF,TGTGCCAGCAGTTACGGAGGGCCAGGAAGCAATCAGCCCCAGCATTTT,TRBV6-5,TRBJ1-5,many,NA
CSARETRVFWTDTQYF,TGCAGTGCTAGAGAGACAAGAGTTTTTTGGACAGATACGCAGTATTTT,TRBV20-1,TRBJ2-3,few,NA
CASSPYAGTQYF,TGTGCCAGCAGCCCTTATGCCGGTACGCAGTATTTT,TRBV25-1,TRBJ2-3,few,NA
CASSFGLEQYF,TGTGCCAGCAGCTTCGGTCTCGAGCAGTACTTC,TRBV5-5,TRBJ2-7,few,NA
CASSQDTRGYSYNEQFF,TGCGCCAGCAGCCAAGATACCAGGGGATATTCCTACAATGAGCAGTTCTTC,TRBV4-1,TRBJ2-1,many,NA
CSAHSDQETQYF,TGCAGTGCTCACAGTGACCAAGAGACCCAGTACTTC,TRBV20-1,TRBJ2-5,many,NA
CASSLEEAGDYEQYF,TGTGCTAGCAGCTTAGAGGAGGCAGGGGACTACGAGCAGTACTTC,TRBV7-7,TRBJ2-7,many,NA
CASSFRYPYQETQYF,TGTGCCAGCAGCTTCCGGTACCCGTACCAAGAGACCCAGTACTTC,TRBV11-2,TRBJ2-5,many,NA
CAIGAGAMNEQFF,TGTGCCATAGGGGCAGGGGCTATGAATGAGCAGTTCTTC,TRBV10-3,TRBJ2-1,NA,NA
CSAVPGTGSYEQYF,TGCAGTGCCGTGCCAGGCACCGGCTCCTACGAGCAGTACTTC,TRBV20-1,TRBJ2-7,few,NA
CATLGGAVNTGELFF,TGTGCCACCTTGGGAGGGGCCGTAAACACCGGGGAGCTGTTTTTT,TRBV2,TRBJ2-2,NA,TRBD2
CASSSRTGRNEQFF,TGTGCCAGCAGCTCCCGGACAGGCAGAAATGAGCAGTTCTTC,TRBV7-2,TRBJ2-1,many,TRBD1
CASSLAARGEQFF,TGTGCCAGCAGCTTGGCAGCTCGGGGTGAGCAGTTCTTC,TRBV5-8,TRBJ2-1,NA,NA
CSARPPLRSARVVYEQFF,TGCAGTGCTAGACCACCCCTAAGATCAGCGCGGGTAGTGTATGAGCAGTTCTTC,TRBV20-1,TRBJ2-1,few,NA
CASSSLFRPQETQYF,TGTGCCAGCAGCTCCCTATTCCGGCCCCAAGAGACCCAGTACTTC,TRBV7-6,TRBJ2-5,many,NA
CASKRSGGPTYEQYF,TGTGCCAGTAAGAGGAGCGGGGGCCCTACCTACGAGCAGTACTTC,TRBV19,TRBJ2-7,NA,TRBD2
CASRPGQDNQPQHF,TGCGCCAGCAGACCCGGACAGGACAATCAGCCCCAGCATTTT,TRBV5-1,TRBJ1-5,NA,TRBD1
CSVVNTEAFF,TGCAGCGTTGTAAACACTGAAGCTTTCTTT,TRBV29-1,TRBJ1-1,many,NA
CSAREGVDTEAFF,TGCAGTGCCCGAGAAGGGGTAGATACTGAAGCTTTCTTT,TRBV20-1,TRBJ1-1,few,NA
CASSRGQGGTYNEQFF,TGTGCCAGCAGTCGCGGACAGGGGGGAACCTACAATGAGCAGTTCTTC,TRBV6-1,TRBJ2-1,many,TRBD1
CASGSGGAYNEQFF,TGTGCCAGTGGAAGCGGGGGGGCCTACAATGAGCAGTTCTTC,TRBV19,TRBJ2-1,many,TRBD2
CSATQVISNQPQHF,TGCAGTGCTACCCAGGTGATAAGCAATCAGCCCCAGCATTTT,TRBV20-1,TRBJ1-5,few,NA
CASSLAPTGTDTQYF,TGTGCCAGCAGCTTAGCGCCCACAGGCACAGATACGCAGTATTTT,TRBV7-8,TRBJ2-3,many,NA
CASILVAGGPSEQFF,TGTGCCAGCATCTTGGTAGCGGGGGGGCCCAGTGAGCAGTTCTTC,TRBV12-3/TRBV12-4,TRBJ2-1,many,TRBD2
CASSEVPKGAFF,TGTGCCAGCAGTGAAGTGCCTAAGGGAGCTTTCTTT,TRBV2,TRBJ1-1,NA,NA
CASSPRDPYGYTF,TGTGCCAGCAGCCCCCGGGACCCCTATGGCTACACCTTC,TRBV7-9,TRBJ1-2,many,NA
CASSSRGRLAGKTGELFF,TGTGCCAGCAGCTCGCGAGGAAGACTAGCGGGGAAAACCGGGGAGCTGTTTTTT,TRBV11-2,TRBJ2-2,many,TRBD2
CASSGSLYETQYF,TGTGCCAGCAGCGGGTCCCTTTACGAGACCCAGTACTTC,TRBV5-4,TRBJ2-5,NA,NA
CASNLQGASQPQHF,TGTGCCAGCAATTTACAGGGGGCCAGCCAGCCCCAGCATTTT,TRBV28,TRBJ1-5,few,TRBD1
CASSREGQETYEQYF,TGCGCCAGCAGCCGGGAGGGACAGGAGACCTACGAGCAGTACTTC,TRBV5-1,TRBJ2-7,few,NA
CASSPSRLGQGAYGYTF,TGTGCCAGCAGCCCCTCCCGATTGGGACAGGGGGCCTATGGCTACACCTTC,TRBV5-5,TRBJ1-2,NA,TRBD1
CSVPSTGSSYEQYF,TGCAGCGTTCCCTCGACGGGGAGCTCCTACGAGCAGTACTTC,TRBV29-1,TRBJ2-7,NA,NA
CASSQDRGVSTDTQYF,TGTGCCAGCAGCCAAGATCGAGGGGTTAGCACAGATACGCAGTATTTT,TRBV3-1,TRBJ2-3,NA,NA
CSARQSARGTEAFF,TGCAGTGCTAGACAATCGGCGAGGGGCACTGAAGCTTTCTTT,TRBV20-1,TRBJ1-1,many,NA
CASSLGTSPTGELFF,TGTGCCAGCAGCCTGGGGACCAGCCCAACCGGGGAGCTGTTTTTT,TRBV7-2,TRBJ2-2,many,NA
CSVEGLAGGRGSYNEQFF,TGCAGCGTTGAAGGTCTAGCGGGGGGACGAGGCTCCTACAATGAGCAGTTCTTC,TRBV29-1,TRBJ2-1,many,TRBD2
CASSLDRDRGQGYTF,TGTGCCAGCAGCTTAGACCGGGACAGGGGTCAAGGCTACACCTTC,TRBV7-9,TRBJ1-2,many,TRBD1
CASSFYGTVNTEAFF,TGTGCCAGCAGCTTCTACGGGACAGTGAACACTGAAGCTTTCTTT,TRBV5-5,TRBJ1-1,many,TRBD1
CASSPGGYVEKLFF,TGTGCCAGCAGCCCCGGAGGGTACGTTGAAAAACTGTTTTTT,TRBV7-2,TRBJ1-4,many,NA
CASSPSGTGGRGEQFF,TGCGCCAGCAGCCCCTCCGGGACAGGGGGACGGGGTGAGCAGTTCTTC,TRBV5-1,TRBJ2-1,NA,TRBD1
CASSQRQGALFYF,TGTGCCAGCAGCCAAAGACAGGGGGCACTTTTCTACTTT,TRBV7-2,TRBJ1-6,many,TRBD1
CASSPGAANTEAFF,TGTGCCAGCAGCCCGGGCGCGGCGAACACTGAAGCTTTCTTT,TRBV7-3,TRBJ1-1,many,NA
CASSLGGQGGYGYTF,TGTGCCAGCAGCTTAGGAGGACAGGGGGGCTATGGCTACACCTTC,TRBV7-2,TRBJ1-2,many,TRBD1
CASSLNRDQPQHF,TGTGCCAGCAGCCTCAACAGGGACCAGCCCCAGCATTTT,TRBV27,TRBJ1-5,many,NA
CSAREGGATYNEQFF,TGCAGTGCTAGAGAGGGGGGGGCGACCTACAATGAGCAGTTCTTC,TRBV20-1,TRBJ2-1,many,NA
CASSPHGKVGTGELFF,TGTGCCAGCAGCCCCCACGGGAAGGTGGGCACCGGGGAGCTGTTTTTT,TRBV7-2,TRBJ2-2,many,NA
CSARGVRLVLIGQETQYF,TGCAGTGCTAGAGGGGTTAGGCTTGTCCTAATAGGCCAAGAGACCCAGTACTTC,TRBV20-1,TRBJ2-5,many,NA
CASSYWIAGNNEQFF,TGTGCCAGCAGTTACTGGATAGCGGGAAACAATGAGCAGTTCTTC,TRBV6-2/TRBV6-3,TRBJ2-1,many,TRBD2
CASSLWHNNQPQHF,TGTGCCAGCAGCTTATGGCACAACAATCAGCCCCAGCATTTT,TRBV7-2,TRBJ1-5,many,NA